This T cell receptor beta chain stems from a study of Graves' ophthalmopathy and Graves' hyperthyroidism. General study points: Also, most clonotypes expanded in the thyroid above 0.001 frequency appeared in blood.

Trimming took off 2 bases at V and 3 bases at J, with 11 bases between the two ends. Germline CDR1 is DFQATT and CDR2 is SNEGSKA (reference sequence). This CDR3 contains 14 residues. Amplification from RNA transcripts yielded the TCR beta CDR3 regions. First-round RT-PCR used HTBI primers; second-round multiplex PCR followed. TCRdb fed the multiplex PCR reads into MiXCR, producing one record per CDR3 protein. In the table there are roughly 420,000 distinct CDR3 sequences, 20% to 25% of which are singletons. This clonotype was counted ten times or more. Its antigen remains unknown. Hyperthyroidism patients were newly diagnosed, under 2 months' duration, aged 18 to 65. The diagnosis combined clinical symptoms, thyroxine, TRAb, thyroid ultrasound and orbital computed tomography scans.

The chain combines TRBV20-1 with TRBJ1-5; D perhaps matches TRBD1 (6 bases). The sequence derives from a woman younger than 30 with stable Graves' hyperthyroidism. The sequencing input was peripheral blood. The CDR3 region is CSARRGGYNQPQHF. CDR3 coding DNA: TGCAGTGCTAGAAGAGGGGGATACAATCAGCCCCAGCATTTT.